The clone carrying this TCR beta chain was recorded once. Germline assignment: CDR1 WNHNN and CDR2 SYGVQD (reference sequence). V was clipped by 5 bases and J by 4 bases, with 7 bases between them. CDR3 length: 12 residues. This sample was taken from a study of blood T cell repertoires in COVID-19. The assay was immunoSEQ multiplex PCR, and TCRdb's table has in-frame clones only and misses some. Here the sample spans approximately 170,000 clones, around 80% being singletons. The chain uses TRBV10-1 and TRBJ2-3; no clear D. Material for sequencing was peripheral blood. The clonotype was recovered from a man aged 60 to 69 with active or convalescent COVID-19. In DNA form, the CDR3 reads TGCGCCAGCAGTCCGAACTCAGATACGCAGTATTTT. Encoded protein: CASSPNSDTQYF.